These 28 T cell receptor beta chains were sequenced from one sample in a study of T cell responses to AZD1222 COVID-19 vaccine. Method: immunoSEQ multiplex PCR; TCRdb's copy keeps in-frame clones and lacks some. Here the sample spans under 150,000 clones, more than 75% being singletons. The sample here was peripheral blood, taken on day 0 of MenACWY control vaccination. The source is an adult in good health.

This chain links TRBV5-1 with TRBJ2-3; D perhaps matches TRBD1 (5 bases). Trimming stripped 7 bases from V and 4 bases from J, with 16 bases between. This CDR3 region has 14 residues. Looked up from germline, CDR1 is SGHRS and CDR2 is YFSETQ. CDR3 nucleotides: TGCGCCAGCCACCCAGGGTTTAGATCAGATACGCAGTATTTT. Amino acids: CASHPGFRSDTQYF.

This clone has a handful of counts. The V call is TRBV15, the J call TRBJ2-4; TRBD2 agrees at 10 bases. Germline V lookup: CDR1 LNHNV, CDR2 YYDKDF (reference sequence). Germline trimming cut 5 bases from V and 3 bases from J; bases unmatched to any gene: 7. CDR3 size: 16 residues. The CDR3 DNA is TGTGCCACCAGCCTGCGGCTAGCGGGGGACAAAAACATTCAGTACTTC. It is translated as CATSLRLAGDKNIQYF. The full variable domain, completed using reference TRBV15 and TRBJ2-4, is DAMVIQNPRYQVTQFGKPVTLSCSQTLNHNVMYWYQQKSSQAPKLLFHYYDKDFNNEADTPDNFQSRRPNTSFCFLDIRSPGLGDTAMYLCATSLRLAGDKNIQYFGAGTRLSVL.

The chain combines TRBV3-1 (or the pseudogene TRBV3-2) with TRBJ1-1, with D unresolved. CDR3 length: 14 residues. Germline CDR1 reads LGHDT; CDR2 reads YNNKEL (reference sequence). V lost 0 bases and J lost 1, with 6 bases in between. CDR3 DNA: TGTGCCAGCAGCCAAGATGGTGGGAACACTGAAGCTTTCTTT. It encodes CASSQDGGNTEAFF.

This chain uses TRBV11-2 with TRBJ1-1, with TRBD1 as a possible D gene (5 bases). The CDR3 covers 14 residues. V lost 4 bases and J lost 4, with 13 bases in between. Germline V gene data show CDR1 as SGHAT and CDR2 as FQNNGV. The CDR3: CASSSTGGSTEAFF. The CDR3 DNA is TGTGCCAGCAGCTCAACCGGGGGGAGCACTGAAGCTTTCTTT.

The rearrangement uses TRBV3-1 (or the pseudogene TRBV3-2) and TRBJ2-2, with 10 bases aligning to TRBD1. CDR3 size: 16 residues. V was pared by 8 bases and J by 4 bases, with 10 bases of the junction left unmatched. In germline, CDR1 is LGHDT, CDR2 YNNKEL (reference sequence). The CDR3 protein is CASRSLGTGATGELFF. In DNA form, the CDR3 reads TGTGCCAGCCGCTCTCTGGGGACAGGGGCCACCGGGGAGCTGTTTTTT.

The CDR3, as DNA: TGCAGTGCTATGACGGATGAAGCTTTCTTT. Translation gives CSAMTDEAFF. The J gene is TRBJ1-1, the V gene TRBV20-1; no clear D. Germline V gene lookup returns CDR1 DFQATT and CDR2 SNEGSKA (reference sequence). V was trimmed by 4 bases and J by 7 bases, leaving 7 bases between them. The CDR3 extends over 10 amino acids.

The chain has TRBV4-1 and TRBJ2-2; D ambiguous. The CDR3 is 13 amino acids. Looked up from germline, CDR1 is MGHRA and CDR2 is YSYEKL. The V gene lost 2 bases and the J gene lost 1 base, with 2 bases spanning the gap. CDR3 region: CASSQKNTGELFF. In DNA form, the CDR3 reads TGCGCCAGCAGCCAAAAGAACACCGGGGAGCTGTTTTTT.

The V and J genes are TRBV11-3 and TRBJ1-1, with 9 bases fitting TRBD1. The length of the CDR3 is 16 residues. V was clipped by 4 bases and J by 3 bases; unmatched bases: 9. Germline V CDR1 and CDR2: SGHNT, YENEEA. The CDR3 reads CASSSHYRGLDTEAFF. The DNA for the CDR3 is TGTGCCAGCAGCTCACACTACAGGGGGCTAGACACTGAAGCTTTCTTT.

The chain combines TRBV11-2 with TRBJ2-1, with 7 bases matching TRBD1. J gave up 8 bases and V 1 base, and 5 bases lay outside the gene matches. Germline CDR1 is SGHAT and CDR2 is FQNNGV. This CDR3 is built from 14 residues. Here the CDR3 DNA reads TGTGCCAGCAGCTTAGTGACAGGGATTTATGAGCAGTTCTTC. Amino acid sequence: CASSLVTGIYEQFF.

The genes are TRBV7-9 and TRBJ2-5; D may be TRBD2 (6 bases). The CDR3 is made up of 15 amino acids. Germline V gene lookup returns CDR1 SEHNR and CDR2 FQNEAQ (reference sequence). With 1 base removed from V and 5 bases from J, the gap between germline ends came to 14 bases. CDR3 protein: CASSLGGGVSETQYF. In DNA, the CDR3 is TGTGCCAGCAGCTTAGGAGGAGGGGTTTCGGAGACCCAGTACTTC.

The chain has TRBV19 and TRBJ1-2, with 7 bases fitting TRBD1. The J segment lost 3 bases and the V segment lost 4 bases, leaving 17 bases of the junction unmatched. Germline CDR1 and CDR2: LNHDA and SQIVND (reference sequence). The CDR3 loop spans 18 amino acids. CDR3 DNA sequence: TGTGCCAGTAGTACCGCGGGGAGGGGGCGTCTAGATCACTATGGCTACACCTTC. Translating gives CASSTAGRGRLDHYGYTF.

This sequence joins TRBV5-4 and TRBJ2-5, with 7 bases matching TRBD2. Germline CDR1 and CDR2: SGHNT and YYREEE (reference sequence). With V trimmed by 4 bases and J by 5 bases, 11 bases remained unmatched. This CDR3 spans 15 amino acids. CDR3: CASSPSADGGETQYF. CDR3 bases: TGTGCCAGCAGCCCGTCCGCTGACGGGGGGGAGACCCAGTACTTC.

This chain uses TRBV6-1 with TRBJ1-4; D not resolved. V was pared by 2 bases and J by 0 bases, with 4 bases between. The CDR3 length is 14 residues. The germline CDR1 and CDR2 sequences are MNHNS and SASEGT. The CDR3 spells CASSEQATNEKLFF. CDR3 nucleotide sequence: TGTGCCAGCAGTGAACAGGCAACTAATGAAAAACTGTTTTTT.

The CDR3 nucleotides are TGTGCCAGCAGTTCAATAAAGATTCGGGGCGGTGAAAAACTGTTTTTT. Translated, it gives CASSSIKIRGGEKLFF. The chain combines TRBV6-5 with TRBJ1-4, with D possibly matching TRBD1 (5 bases). Germline V gene sequence: CDR1 MNHEY, CDR2 SVGAGI. Trimming cost V 4 bases and J 7 bases, with 19 bases left between them. The CDR3 extends over 16 amino acids.

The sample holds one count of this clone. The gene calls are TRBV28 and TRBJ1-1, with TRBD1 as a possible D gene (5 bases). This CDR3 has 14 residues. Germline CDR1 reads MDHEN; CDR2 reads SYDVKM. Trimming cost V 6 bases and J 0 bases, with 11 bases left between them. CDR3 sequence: CASSIATVNTEAFF. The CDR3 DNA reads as TGTGCCAGCAGCATAGCGACAGTGAACACTGAAGCTTTCTTT.

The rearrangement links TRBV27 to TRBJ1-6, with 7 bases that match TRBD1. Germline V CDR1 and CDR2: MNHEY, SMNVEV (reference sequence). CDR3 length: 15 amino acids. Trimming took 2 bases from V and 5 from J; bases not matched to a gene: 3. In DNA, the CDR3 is TGTGCCAGCAGTTTAATCAGGGGGAATAATTCACCCCTCCACTTT. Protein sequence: CASSLIRGNNSPLHF.

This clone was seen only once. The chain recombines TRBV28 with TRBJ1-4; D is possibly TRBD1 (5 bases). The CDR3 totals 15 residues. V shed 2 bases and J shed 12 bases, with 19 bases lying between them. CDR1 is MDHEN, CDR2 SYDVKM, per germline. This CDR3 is CASSLGARHRGELFF. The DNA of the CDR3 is TGTGCCAGCAGTTTAGGGGCCCGGCACCGGGGGGAACTGTTTTTT.

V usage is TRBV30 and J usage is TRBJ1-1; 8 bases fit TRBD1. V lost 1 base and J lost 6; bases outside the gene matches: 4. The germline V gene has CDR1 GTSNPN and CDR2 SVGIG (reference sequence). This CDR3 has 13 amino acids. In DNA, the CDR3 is TGTGCCTGGAGTGGACAGGGGAGCGCTGAAGCTTTCTTT. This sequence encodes CAWSGQGSAEAFF. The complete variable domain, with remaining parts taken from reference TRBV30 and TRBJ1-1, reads SQTIHQWPATLVQPVGSPLSLECTVEGTSNPNLYWYRQAAGRGLQLLFYSVGIGQISSEVPQNLSASRPQDRQFILSSKKLLLSDSGFYLCAWSGQGSAEAFFGQGTRLTVV.

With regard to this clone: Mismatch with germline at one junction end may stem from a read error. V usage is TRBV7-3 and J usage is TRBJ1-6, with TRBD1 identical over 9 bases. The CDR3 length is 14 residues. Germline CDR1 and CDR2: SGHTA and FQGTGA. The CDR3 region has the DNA TGTGCCAGCAGCCTAACGACAGGGGGTACACCCCTCCACTTT. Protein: CASSLTTGGTPLHF.

The CDR3 sequence is CASTGGGYNEKLFF. In nucleotides, the CDR3 is TGTGCCAGCACCGGGGGAGGATATAATGAAAAACTGTTTTTT. This chain links TRBV11-2 with TRBJ1-4; a possible D gene is TRBD1 (5 bases). The CDR3 has 14 amino acids. The V end lost 7 bases, the J end lost 4 bases, and 13 bases lay between the germline ends. Germline loops: CDR1 SGHAT, CDR2 FQNNGV.

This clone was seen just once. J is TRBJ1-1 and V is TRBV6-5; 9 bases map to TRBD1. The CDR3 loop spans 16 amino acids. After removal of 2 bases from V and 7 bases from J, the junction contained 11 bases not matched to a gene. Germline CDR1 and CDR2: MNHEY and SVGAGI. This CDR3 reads CASSYVTGGPSGEAFF. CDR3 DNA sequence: TGTGCCAGCAGTTACGTTACAGGGGGCCCCTCTGGTGAAGCTTTCTTT.

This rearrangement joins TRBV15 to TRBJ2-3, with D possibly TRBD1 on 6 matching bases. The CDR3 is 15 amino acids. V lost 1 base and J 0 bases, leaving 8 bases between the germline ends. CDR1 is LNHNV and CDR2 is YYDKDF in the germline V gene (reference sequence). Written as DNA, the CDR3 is TGTGCCACCAGCAGAGGGGACACAAGCACAGATACGCAGTATTTT. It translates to CATSRGDTSTDTQYF.

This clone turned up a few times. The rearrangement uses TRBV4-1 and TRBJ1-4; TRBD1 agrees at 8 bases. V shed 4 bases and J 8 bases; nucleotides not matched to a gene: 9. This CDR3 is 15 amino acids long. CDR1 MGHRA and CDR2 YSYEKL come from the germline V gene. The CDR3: CASSPLRTGMEKLFF. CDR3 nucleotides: TGCGCCAGCAGCCCCCTAAGGACAGGGATGGAAAAACTGTTTTTT.

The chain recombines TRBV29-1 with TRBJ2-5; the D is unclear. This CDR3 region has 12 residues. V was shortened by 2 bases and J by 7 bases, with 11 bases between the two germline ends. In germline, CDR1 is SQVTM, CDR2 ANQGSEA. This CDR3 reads CSVELGSGTQYF. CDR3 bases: TGCAGCGTTGAACTCGGCTCCGGGACCCAGTACTTC.

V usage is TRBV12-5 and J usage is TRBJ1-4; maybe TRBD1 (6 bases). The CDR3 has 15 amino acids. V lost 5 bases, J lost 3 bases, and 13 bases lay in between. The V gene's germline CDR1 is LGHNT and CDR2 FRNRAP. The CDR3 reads CASGGGARPNEKLFF. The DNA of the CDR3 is TGTGCTAGTGGTGGGGGGGCCAGGCCTAATGAAAAACTGTTTTTT. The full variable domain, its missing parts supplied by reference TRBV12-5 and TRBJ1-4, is DARVTQTPRHKVTEMGQEVTMRCQPILGHNTVFWYRQTMMQGLELLAYFRNRAPLDDSGMPKDRFSAEMPDATLATLKIQPSEPRDSAVYFCASGGGARPNEKLFFGSGTQLSVL.

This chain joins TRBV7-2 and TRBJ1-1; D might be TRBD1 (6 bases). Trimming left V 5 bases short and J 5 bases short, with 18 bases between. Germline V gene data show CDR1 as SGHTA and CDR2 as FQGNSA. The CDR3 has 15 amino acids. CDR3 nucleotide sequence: TGTGCCAGCAGCCCCCCCCCGGGGGGGCGGACTGAAGCTTTCTTT. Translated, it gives CASSPPPGGRTEAFF.

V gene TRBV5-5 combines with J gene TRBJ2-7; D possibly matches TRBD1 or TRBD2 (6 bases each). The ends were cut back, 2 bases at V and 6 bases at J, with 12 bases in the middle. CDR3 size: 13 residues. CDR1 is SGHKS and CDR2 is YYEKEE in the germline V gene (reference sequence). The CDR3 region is CASSFLKGGEQYF. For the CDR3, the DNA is TGTGCCAGCAGCTTCCTGAAGGGGGGCGAGCAGTACTTC.

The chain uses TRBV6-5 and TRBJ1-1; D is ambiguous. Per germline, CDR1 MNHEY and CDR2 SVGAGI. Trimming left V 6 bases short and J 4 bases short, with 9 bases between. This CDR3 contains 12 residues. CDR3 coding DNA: TGTGCCAGCAGGACCCGAGGCACTGAAGCTTTCTTT. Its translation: CASRTRGTEAFF.